This is a list of T cell receptor beta chains from one sample in a study of CD8 T cells in Susac syndrome. TCRdb fed the immunoSEQ multiplex PCR reads into MiXCR, producing one record per CDR3 protein. The sample includes 100,000 to 150,000 distinct CDR3 sequences, about 95% of them seen just once. Source material: CD4+ T cells from PBMCs. The receptors stem from a human donor in good health. Each CDR3 is given with its conserved first and last residue. D genes are given only for firm matches. Size tells how often a clone was seen (once, few, many) or the class of an expanded clone, and some rows leave it out.

TGCAGTGCTAGAGATTCTTCTGTCCCCAATCAGCCCCAGCATTTT	CSARDSSVPNQPQHF	-	TRBJ1-5	15	-	TRBV20-1
TGTGCCAGCAGTCGCATAGACTCTGGAAACACCATATATTTT	CASSRIDSGNTIYF	-	TRBJ1-3	14	-	TRBV25-1
TGCAGCGTTGGGGGGAGTGGGACAGGGATGGTCGAGCAGTACTTC	CSVGGSGTGMVEQYF	-	TRBJ2-7	15	TRBD1	TRBV29-1
TGTGCCAGTAGTATCCGGGGACAGGGGGCCAGTCAGCCCCAGCATTTT	CASSIRGQGASQPQHF	-	TRBJ1-5	16	TRBD1	TRBV19
TGCGCCAGCAGACCGCGAGGACAGGGGGCCTTTGGCACTGAAGCTTTCTTT	CASRPRGQGAFGTEAFF	-	TRBJ1-1	17	TRBD1	TRBV5-1
TGTGCCAGCAGCTTAGCGCGGGTAGCGGGAGGCTCCTCTAGGAACGAGCAGTACTTC	CASSLARVAGGSSRNEQYF	-	TRBJ2-7	19	TRBD2	TRBV7-9
TGTGCCACCAGCAGCAGTAATGAGCAGTTCTTC	CATSSSNEQFF	-	TRBJ2-1	11	-	TRBV15
TGCAGTGCTAGAATTCCAGGAGGGGTGTGGAACACTGAAGCTTTCTTT	CSARIPGGVWNTEAFF	-	TRBJ1-1	16	-	TRBV20-1
TGTGCCAGCACGTCTTGGCGGGAGAAACAGAATGAGCAGTTCTTC	CASTSWREKQNEQFF	-	TRBJ2-1	15	TRBD2	TRBV19
TGTGCCAGCAGCTTAGCTTGGAACTACGAGCAGTACTTC	CASSLAWNYEQYF	-	TRBJ2-7	13	-	TRBV7-8
TGTGCCAGCAGAACCGGGACAGTAGGAGAAAAACTGTTTTTT	CASRTGTVGEKLFF	-	TRBJ1-4	14	TRBD1	TRBV6-5
TGTGCCTGGAGGCCGGTCAGGGGGAACACTGAAGCTTTCTTT	CAWRPVRGNTEAFF	-	TRBJ1-1	14	-	TRBV30
TGCAGCTCAAATTTGAACACTGAAGCTTTCTTT	CSSNLNTEAFF	-	TRBJ1-1	11	-	TRBV29-1
TGTGCCAGCAGCTTCTCCCGGGGGACCCAGTACTTC	CASSFSRGTQYF	once	TRBJ2-5	12	-	TRBV7-2
TGTGCCAGCAGTGTGGGTGGGACTAGCGGGAGGGGCGAGCAGTACTTC	CASSVGGTSGRGEQYF	-	TRBJ2-7	16	TRBD2	TRBV25-1
TGTGCCAGCAGCCAAGACCTGACTAGCTACAATGAGCAGTTCTTC	CASSQDLTSYNEQFF	few	TRBJ2-1	15	-	TRBV4-2
TGCAGCGTTGGAAAGGGGGGCGCGGCTGAAGCTTTCTTT	CSVGKGGAAEAFF	-	TRBJ1-1	13	-	TRBV29-1
TGCAGCGTGAAAGCTTCTGGCGAGCAGTACTTC	CSVKASGEQYF	-	TRBJ2-7	11	-	TRBV29-1
TGCGCCAGCAGCCGCGGGAGTACAGGGAGGGCCAGCACAGATACGCAGTATTTT	CASSRGSTGRASTDTQYF	-	TRBJ2-3	18	-	TRBV5-1
TGTGCCAGCAGTTCTGTCGGGAATCAGCCCCAGCATTTT	CASSSVGNQPQHF	-	TRBJ1-5	13	-	TRBV28
TGTGCCAGCAGTCCTACAGGACTAGCCAACGGGGAGCTGTTTTTT	CASSPTGLANGELFF	-	TRBJ2-2	15	TRBD2	TRBV6-2/TRBV6-3
TGTGCCAGCTCACCCGACAGACTAAACACCGGGGAGCTGTTTTTT	CASSPDRLNTGELFF	-	TRBJ2-2	15	-	TRBV18
TGTGCCAGCAGCAGGTCGACAGGGGGAGCCTACGAGCAGTACTTC	CASSRSTGGAYEQYF	-	TRBJ2-7	15	-	TRBV21-1
TGTGCCAGCAATGGCTTAGCGGGAGTCGGGGATACGCAGTATTTT	CASNGLAGVGDTQYF	-	TRBJ2-3	15	TRBD2	TRBV2
TGCGCCAGCAGCCAGAGTCGGGGGTCCTACGAGCAGTACTTC	CASSQSRGSYEQYF	-	TRBJ2-7	14	-	TRBV4-3
TGCACCTATCCGGGGGAAGATGGCTACACCTTC	CTYPGEDGYTF	-	TRBJ1-2	11	-	TRBV20-1
TGTGCCAGCAGCCAAGGAGGGGGACTAGCCAAACATACCGGGGAGCTGTTTTTT	CASSQGGGLAKHTGELFF	-	TRBJ2-2	18	TRBD2	TRBV4-2
TGCAGTGCTAGAGCAATAGTGGACAGGGCAAATCAGCCCCAGCATTTT	CSARAIVDRANQPQHF	-	TRBJ1-5	16	TRBD1	TRBV20-1